One sample yielded the 17 T cell receptor beta chains listed below, sequenced in a study of T cell responses to AZD1222 COVID-19 vaccine. The method was immunoSEQ multiplex PCR; TCRdb's version includes in-frame clones alone and lacks a portion of them. Here the sample spans 78,000 or so clones, around 80% being singletons. Specimen: peripheral blood, collected 28 days after the second AZD1222 dose. These receptors were obtained from an adult who received the AZD1222 COVID-19 vaccine.

V gene TRBV2 combines with J gene TRBJ2-1; possibly TRBD2 for D (5 bases). This CDR3 comprises 15 residues. Trimming took 6 bases from V and 0 from J, leaving 12 bases between them. CDR1 and CDR2 (germline): SNHLY, FYNNEI. DNA for the CDR3: TGTGCCAGCAGGCAACTAGTCAGCTCCTACAATGAGCAGTTCTTC. Protein: CASRQLVSSYNEQFF.

The chain combines TRBV5-3 with TRBJ2-7, with 7 nucleotides matching TRBD2. TRBV5-3 counts as an open reading frame of uncertain function. Losses at the gene ends were 8 bases for V and 9 bases for J; bases not matched to a gene: 5. The CDR3 consists of 10 residues. The CDR3 spells CASLGRGQYF. The CDR3 region has the DNA TGTGCCAGCCTGGGGAGGGGGCAGTACTTC.

This clone came up once. The rearrangement joins TRBV11-2 to TRBJ2-1; no definite D call. V gave up 6 bases and J gave up 4 bases, with 19 bases separating them. The CDR3 consists of 16 residues. Germline CDR1 reads SGHAT; CDR2 reads FQNNGV. DNA of the CDR3: TGTGCCAGCAGGCCAGCGCGCGGACGCCGATACAATGAGCAGTTCTTC. It yields the protein CASRPARGRRYNEQFF.

The chain combines TRBV6-1 with TRBJ1-5; 8 positions agree with TRBD1. Germline CDR1 is MNHNS and CDR2 is SASEGT. V was pared by 2 bases and J by 0 bases, with 9 bases of the junction left unmatched. The CDR3 is 18 residues long. As DNA, the CDR3 is TGTGCCAGCAGTGAAAGAGGACAGGGAGACTATAGCAATCAGCCCCAGCATTTT. Protein product: CASSERGQGDYSNQPQHF.

The V call is TRBV11-2, the J call TRBJ2-5; D perhaps matches TRBD2 (6 bases). CDR1 SGHAT and CDR2 FQNNGV come from the germline V gene. The CDR3 contains 15 residues. The ends were cut back, 0 bases at V and 3 bases at J, with 11 bases in the middle. As DNA, the CDR3 is TGTGCCAGCAGCTTAGATTTGGGGGGAGAAGAGACCCAGTACTTC. Amino acids: CASSLDLGGEETQYF.

This clone has just a few counts. The genes are TRBV5-1 and TRBJ2-3; the D gene is possibly TRBD1 (5 bases). Germline V lookup: CDR1 SGHRS, CDR2 YFSETQ. The germline V and J ends were trimmed by 0 bases and 3 bases, with 14 bases remaining between them. The CDR3 has 16 amino acids. The CDR3, as DNA: TGCGCCAGCAGCTTGGCCTATCAGGGTGAAACAGATACGCAGTATTTT. It is translated as CASSLAYQGETDTQYF.

The rearrangement joins TRBV6-5 to TRBJ1-4; 11 bases match TRBD1. The germline gives CDR1 MNHEY, CDR2 SVGAGI. The V gene end was trimmed by 4 bases and the J gene end by 7 bases; junction bases not matched to a gene: 5. The CDR3 has 15 amino acids. The CDR3 is CASSSGQGAFEKLFF. As DNA, the CDR3 is TGTGCCAGCAGTTCCGGACAGGGGGCGTTTGAAAAACTGTTTTTT.

The chain carries TRBV19 and TRBJ1-2; 9 nucleotides match TRBD1. The CDR3 runs to 15 residues. The germline V gene encodes CDR1 LNHDA and CDR2 SQIVND (reference sequence). J was trimmed by 7 bases and V by 11 bases; bases with no gene match: 17. CDR3 sequence reads: CAGSPPGQGFRGYTF. The CDR3 DNA sequence: TGTGCCGGAAGCCCCCCGGGACAGGGATTTCGTGGCTACACCTTC.

This clone has just a few counts. This chain connects TRBV2 to TRBJ2-3, with D possibly matching TRBD1 (5 bases). V was pared by 2 bases and J by 6 bases, with 9 bases between. The CDR3 runs to 13 residues. The germline V gene encodes CDR1 SNHLY and CDR2 FYNNEI. The CDR3 sequence is CASSERGGDTQYF. CDR3 in DNA: TGTGCCAGCAGTGAAAGGGGTGGCGATACGCAGTATTTT.

In this sample, this clone turned up a few times. The chain couples TRBV9 to TRBJ2-3; 7 positions agree with TRBD2. The CDR3 runs 16 residues. V shed 2 bases and J 2 bases; nucleotides not matched to a gene: 8. Per germline, CDR1 SGDLS and CDR2 YYNGEE. The CDR3 is CASSVFAGENTDTQYF. Here the CDR3 DNA reads TGTGCCAGCAGCGTTTTTGCGGGGGAGAACACAGATACGCAGTATTTT.

This rearrangement joins TRBV15 to TRBJ1-4, with D perhaps matching TRBD1 (6 bases). V shed 3 bases and J shed 0 bases, with 11 bases lying between them. The V gene's germline CDR1 is LNHNV and CDR2 YYDKDF (reference sequence). This CDR3 contains 16 residues. In DNA, the CDR3 is TGTGCCACCAGCAGTGGACAGATTGCAACTAATGAAAAACTGTTTTTT. It codes for CATSSGQIATNEKLFF. The complete variable domain, with remaining parts taken from reference TRBV15 and TRBJ1-4, reads DAMVIQNPRYQVTQFGKPVTLSCSQTLNHNVMYWYQQKSSQAPKLLFHYYDKDFNNEADTPDNFQSRRPNTSFCFLDIRSPGLGDTAMYLCATSSGQIATNEKLFFGSGTQLSVL.

The chain employs TRBV7-2 and TRBJ2-5; D assignment may be TRBD1 or TRBD2 (5 bases each). V was shortened by 1 base and J by 7 bases, with 13 bases between the two germline ends. The length of the CDR3 is 14 residues. Germline values: CDR1 SGHTA, CDR2 FQGNSA. The CDR3 is CASSLDGGWGTQYF. The DNA for the CDR3 is TGTGCCAGCAGCTTAGATGGGGGATGGGGGACCCAGTACTTC.

The rearrangement joins TRBV25-1 to TRBJ2-1; 9 positions match TRBD2. Germline V gives CDR1 MGHDK, CDR2 SYGVNS. CDR3 length: 14 amino acids. With V trimmed by 4 bases and J by 7 bases, 5 bases remained unmatched. Written as DNA, the CDR3 is TGTGCCAGCAGTGGCGGGAGGGCGAAAAATGAGCAGTTCTTC. Its protein is CASSGGRAKNEQFF.

The chain joins TRBV19 to TRBJ1-1, with a weak D call TRBD1 (5 bases). The CDR3 length is 12 residues. Trimming pared 4 bases from V and 3 bases from J, leaving 6 bases between. Germline values: CDR1 LNHDA, CDR2 SQIVND (reference sequence). CDR3 bases: TGTGCCAGTAGTACAGGGTACACTGAAGCTTTCTTT. It specifies CASSTGYTEAFF.

The chain uses TRBV5-1 and TRBJ2-3; 7 bases align to TRBD1. The CDR3 length is 14 residues. J lost 4 bases, V lost 4 bases, and 6 bases had no gene match. Germline-derived CDR1 and CDR2 are SGHRS and YFSETQ. The CDR3 here is CASSVSGGADTQYF. The CDR3, as DNA: TGCGCCAGCAGCGTCTCAGGGGGAGCAGATACGCAGTATTTT.

The chain links TRBV30 to TRBJ2-1, with 7 bases fitting TRBD2. The CDR3 is 15 residues long. Germline CDR1 GTSNPN, CDR2 SVGIG (reference sequence). V dropped 0 bases and J dropped 8; count of bases not matched to a gene: 10. The CDR3: CAWSVLAGVGDEQFF. CDR3 DNA: TGTGCCTGGAGTGTACTCGCGGGAGTGGGTGATGAGCAGTTCTTC. Full variable domain (remainder filled in from reference TRBV30 and TRBJ2-1): SQTIHQWPATLVQPVGSPLSLECTVEGTSNPNLYWYRQAAGRGLQLLFYSVGIGQISSEVPQNLSASRPQDRQFILSSKKLLLSDSGFYLCAWSVLAGVGDEQFFGPGTRLTVL.

This chain links TRBV4-2 with TRBJ1-3; 7 bases match TRBD1. V was pared by 0 bases and J by 4 bases, with 6 bases of the junction left unmatched. Germline V gene data show CDR1 as LGHNA and CDR2 as YNFKEQ. The CDR3 loop spans 16 amino acids. This chain's CDR3 is CASSQEEGALGNTIYF. The CDR3, as DNA: TGTGCCAGCAGCCAAGAAGAGGGGGCTCTCGGAAACACCATATATTTT.